The clone carrying this T cell receptor beta chain has ten or more counts. What it binds is unknown. 5'RACE generated cDNA with 10-nucleotide random UMIs. TCRdb redid the calling of the 5' RACE reads with MiXCR, one entry per CDR3 protein. This sample has over 55,000 distinct CDR3 sequences, with roughly 10% found just once. Time point reported: longitudinal time-point 1 (baseline). The controls, all healthy individuals, were blood bank volunteers in Maryland, USA. It was from 2 million PBMCs stored at -80 C that the unsorted libraries were obtained. This sample was taken from a study of neurological immune-mediated disorders. General study points: Whereas HTLV-1-associated myelopathy showed the most TCR clonal expansion, multiple sclerosis showed the least, with levels below those of healthy controls.

This CDR3 has 16 amino acids. Germline V gives CDR1 SGHRS, CDR2 YFSETQ. Trimming pared 1 base from V and 2 bases from J, leaving 16 bases between. This receptor was obtained from a man between 25 and 39 years old in good health. The sample was PBMCs. This chain joins TRBV5-1 and TRBJ2-7; D may match TRBD1 or TRBD2 (7 bases each). The CDR3 reads CASSLTQGGPTYEQYF. The CDR3 DNA is TGCGCCAGCAGCTTGACCCAGGGGGGGCCGACCTACGAGCAGTACTTC.